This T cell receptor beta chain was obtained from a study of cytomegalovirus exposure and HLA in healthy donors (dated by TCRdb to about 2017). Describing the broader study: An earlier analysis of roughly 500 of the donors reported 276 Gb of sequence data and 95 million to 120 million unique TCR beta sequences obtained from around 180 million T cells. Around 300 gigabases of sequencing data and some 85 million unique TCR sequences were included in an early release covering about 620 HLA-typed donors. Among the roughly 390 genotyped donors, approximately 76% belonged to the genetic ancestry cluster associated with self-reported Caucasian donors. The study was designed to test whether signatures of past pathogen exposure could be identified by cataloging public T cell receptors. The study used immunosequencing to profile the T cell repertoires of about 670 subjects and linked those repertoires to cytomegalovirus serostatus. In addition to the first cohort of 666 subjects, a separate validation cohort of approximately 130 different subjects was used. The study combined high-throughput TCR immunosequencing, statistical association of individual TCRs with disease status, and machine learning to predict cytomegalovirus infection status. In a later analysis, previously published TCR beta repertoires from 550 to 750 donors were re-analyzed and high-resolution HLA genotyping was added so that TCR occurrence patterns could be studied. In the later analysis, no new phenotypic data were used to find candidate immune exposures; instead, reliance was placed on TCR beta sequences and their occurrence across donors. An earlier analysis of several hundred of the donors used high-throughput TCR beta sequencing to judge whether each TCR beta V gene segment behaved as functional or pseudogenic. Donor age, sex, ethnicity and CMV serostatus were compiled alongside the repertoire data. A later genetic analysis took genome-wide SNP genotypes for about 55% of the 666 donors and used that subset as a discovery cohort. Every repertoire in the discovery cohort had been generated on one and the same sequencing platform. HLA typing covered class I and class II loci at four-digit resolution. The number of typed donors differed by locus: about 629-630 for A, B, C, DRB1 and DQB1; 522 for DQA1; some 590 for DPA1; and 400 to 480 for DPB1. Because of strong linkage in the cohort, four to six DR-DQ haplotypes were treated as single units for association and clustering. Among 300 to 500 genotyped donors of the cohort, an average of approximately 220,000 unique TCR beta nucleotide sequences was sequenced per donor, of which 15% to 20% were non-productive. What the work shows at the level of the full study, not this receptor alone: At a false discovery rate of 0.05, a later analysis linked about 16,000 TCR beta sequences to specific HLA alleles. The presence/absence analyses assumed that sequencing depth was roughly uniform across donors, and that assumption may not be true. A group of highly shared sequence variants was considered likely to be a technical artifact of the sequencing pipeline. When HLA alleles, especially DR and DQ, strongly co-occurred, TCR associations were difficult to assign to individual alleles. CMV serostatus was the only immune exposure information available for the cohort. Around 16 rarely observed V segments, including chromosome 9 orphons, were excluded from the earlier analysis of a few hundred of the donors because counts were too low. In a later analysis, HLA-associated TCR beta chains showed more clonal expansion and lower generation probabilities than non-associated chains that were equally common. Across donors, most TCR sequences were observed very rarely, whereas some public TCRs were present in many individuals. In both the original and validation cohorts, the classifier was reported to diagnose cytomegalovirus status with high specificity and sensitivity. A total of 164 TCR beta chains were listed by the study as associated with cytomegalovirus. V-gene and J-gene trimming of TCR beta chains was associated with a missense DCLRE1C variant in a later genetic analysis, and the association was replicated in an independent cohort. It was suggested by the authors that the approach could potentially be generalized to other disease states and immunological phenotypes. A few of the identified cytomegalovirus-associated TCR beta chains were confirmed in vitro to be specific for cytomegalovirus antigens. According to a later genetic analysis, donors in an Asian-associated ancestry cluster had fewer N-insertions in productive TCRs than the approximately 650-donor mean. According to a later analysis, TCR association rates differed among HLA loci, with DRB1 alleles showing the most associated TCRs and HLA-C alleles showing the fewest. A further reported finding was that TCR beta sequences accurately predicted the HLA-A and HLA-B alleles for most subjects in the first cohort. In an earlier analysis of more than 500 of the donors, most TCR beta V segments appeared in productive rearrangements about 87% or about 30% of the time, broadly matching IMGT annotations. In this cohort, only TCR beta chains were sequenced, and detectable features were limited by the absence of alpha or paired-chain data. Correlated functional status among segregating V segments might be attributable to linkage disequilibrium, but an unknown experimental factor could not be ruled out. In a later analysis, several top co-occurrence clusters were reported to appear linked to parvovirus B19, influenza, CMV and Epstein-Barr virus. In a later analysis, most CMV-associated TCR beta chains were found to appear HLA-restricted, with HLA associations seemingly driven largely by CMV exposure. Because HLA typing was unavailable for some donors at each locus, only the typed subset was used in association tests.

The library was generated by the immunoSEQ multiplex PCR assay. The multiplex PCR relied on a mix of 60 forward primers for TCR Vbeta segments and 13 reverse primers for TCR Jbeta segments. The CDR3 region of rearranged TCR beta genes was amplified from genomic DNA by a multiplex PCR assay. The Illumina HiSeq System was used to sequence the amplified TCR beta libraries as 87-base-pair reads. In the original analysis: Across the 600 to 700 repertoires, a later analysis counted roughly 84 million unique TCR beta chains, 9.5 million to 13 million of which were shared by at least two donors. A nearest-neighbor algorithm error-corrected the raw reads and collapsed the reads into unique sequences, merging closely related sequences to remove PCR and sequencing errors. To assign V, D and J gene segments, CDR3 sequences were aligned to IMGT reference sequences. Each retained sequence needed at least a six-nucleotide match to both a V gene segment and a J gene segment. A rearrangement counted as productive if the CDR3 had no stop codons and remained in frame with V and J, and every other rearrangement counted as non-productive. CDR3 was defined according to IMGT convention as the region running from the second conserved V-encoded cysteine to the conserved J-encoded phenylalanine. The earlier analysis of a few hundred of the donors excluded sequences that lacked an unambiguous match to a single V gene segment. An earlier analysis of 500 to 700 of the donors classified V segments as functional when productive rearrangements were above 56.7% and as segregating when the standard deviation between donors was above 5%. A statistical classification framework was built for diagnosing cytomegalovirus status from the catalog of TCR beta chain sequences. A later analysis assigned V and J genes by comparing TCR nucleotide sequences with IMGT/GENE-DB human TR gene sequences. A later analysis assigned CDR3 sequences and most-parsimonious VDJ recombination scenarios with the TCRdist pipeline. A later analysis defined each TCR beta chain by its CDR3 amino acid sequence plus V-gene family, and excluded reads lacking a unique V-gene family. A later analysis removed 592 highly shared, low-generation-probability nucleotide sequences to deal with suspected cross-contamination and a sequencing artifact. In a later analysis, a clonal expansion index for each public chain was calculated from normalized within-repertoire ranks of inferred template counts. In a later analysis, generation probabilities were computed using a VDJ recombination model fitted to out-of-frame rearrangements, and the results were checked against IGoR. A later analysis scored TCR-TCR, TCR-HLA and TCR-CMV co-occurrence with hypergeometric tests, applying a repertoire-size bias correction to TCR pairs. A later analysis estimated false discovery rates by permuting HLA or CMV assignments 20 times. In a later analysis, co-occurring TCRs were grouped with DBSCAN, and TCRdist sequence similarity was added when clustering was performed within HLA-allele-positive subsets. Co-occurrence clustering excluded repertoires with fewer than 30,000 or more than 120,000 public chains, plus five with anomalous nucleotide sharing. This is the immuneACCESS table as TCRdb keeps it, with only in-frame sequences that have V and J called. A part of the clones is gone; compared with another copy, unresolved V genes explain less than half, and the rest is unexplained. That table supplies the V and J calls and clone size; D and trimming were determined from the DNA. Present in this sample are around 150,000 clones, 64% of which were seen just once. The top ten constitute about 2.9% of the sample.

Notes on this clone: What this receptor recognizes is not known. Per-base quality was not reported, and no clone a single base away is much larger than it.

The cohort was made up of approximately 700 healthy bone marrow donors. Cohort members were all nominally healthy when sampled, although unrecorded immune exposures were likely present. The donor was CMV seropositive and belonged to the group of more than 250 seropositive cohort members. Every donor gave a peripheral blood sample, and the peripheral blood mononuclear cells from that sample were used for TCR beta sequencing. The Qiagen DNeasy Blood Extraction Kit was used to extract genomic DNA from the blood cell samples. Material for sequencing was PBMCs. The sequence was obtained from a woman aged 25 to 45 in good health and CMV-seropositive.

The sequence in DNA is TGTGCCAGCAGCCGTTGGGGGACTTTGAATGAAAAACTGTTTTTT. The encoded protein is CASSRWGTLNEKLFF. The chain employs TRBV5-6 and TRBJ1-4; a tentative D match to TRBD1 spans 5 bases. According to the germline V gene, CDR1 reads SGHDT and CDR2 reads YYEEEE. A distance of 15 bases separates the germline ends of V and J, which lose 4 bases and 5 bases respectively. The CDR3 starts with the cysteine, ends with the phenylalanine, and has 15 residues. Here the CDR3 DNA is all that survives: 45 bases in frame from base 1.